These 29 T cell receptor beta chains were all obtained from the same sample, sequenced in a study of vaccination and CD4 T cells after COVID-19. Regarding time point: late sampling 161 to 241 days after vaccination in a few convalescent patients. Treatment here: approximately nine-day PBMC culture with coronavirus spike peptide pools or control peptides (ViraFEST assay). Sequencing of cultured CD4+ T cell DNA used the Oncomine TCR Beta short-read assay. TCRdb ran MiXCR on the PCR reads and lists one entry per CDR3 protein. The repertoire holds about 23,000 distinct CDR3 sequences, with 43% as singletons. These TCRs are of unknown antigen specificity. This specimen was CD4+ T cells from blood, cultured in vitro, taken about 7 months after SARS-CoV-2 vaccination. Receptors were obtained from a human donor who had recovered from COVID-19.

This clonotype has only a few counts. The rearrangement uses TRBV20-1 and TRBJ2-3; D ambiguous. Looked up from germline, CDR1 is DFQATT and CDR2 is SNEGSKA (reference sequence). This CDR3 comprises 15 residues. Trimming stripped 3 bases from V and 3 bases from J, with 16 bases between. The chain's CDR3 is CSARGSLVRTDTQYF. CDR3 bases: TGCAGTGCTAGGGGGTCCCTAGTTAGGACAGATACGCAGTATTTT.

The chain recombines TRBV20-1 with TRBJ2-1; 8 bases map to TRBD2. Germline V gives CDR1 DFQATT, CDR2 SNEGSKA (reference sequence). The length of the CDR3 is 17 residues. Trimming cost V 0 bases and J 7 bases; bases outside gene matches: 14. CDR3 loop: CSARDGLAGLRGNEQFF. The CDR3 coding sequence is TGCAGTGCTAGAGATGGATTAGCGGGGCTTAGGGGGAATGAGCAGTTCTTC.

This chain's CDR3 is CSVPAEAQETQYF. The CDR3 DNA is TGCAGCGTTCCCGCGGAAGCTCAAGAGACCCAGTACTTC. This chain connects TRBV29-1 to TRBJ2-5; D not resolved. The CDR3 has 13 residues. Germline values: CDR1 SQVTM, CDR2 ANQGSEA. Trimming took off 5 bases at V and 2 bases at J, with 12 bases between the two ends.

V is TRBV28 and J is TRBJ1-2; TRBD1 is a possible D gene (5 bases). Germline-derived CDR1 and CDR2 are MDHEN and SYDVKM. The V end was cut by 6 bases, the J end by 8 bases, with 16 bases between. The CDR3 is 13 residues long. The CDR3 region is CASRGGVLRGYTF. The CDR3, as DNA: TGTGCCAGCAGGGGGGGGGTACTTAGAGGCTACACCTTC.

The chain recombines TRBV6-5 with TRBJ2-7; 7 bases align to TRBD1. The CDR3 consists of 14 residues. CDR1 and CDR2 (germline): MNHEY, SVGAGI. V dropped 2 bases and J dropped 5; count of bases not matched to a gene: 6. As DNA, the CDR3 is TGTGCCAGCAGTTACACAGGGGCTACGGACGAGCAGTACTTC. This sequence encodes CASSYTGATDEQYF.

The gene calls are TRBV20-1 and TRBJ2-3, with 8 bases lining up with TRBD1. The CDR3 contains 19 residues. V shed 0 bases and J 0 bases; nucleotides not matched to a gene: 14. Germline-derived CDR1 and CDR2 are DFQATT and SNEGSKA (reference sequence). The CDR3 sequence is CSARDQGQVPPISTDTQYF. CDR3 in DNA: TGCAGTGCTAGAGATCAGGGACAGGTTCCTCCAATTAGCACAGATACGCAGTATTTT.

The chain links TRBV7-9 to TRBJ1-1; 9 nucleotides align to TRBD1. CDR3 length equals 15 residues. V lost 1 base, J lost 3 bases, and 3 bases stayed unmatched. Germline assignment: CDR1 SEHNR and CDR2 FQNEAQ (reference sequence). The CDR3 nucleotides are TGTGCCAGCAGCTTAGGGGACAGGGCCCACACTGAAGCTTTCTTT. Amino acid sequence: CASSLGDRAHTEAFF. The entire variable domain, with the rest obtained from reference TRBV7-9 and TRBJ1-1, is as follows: DTGVSQNPRHKITKRGQNVTFRCDPISEHNRLYWYRQTLGQGPEFLTYFQNEAQLEKSRLLSDRFSAERPKGSFSTLEIQRTEQGDSAMYLCASSLGDRAHTEAFFGQGTRLTVV.

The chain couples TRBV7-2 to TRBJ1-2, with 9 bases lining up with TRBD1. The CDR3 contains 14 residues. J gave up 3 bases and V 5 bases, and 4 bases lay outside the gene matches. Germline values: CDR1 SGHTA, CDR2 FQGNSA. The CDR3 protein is CASSTGQGDYGYTF. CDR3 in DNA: TGTGCCAGCAGCACGGGACAGGGTGACTATGGCTACACCTTC. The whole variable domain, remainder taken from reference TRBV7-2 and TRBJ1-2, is GAGVSQSPSNKVTEKGKDVELRCDPISGHTALYWYRQSLGQGLEFLIYFQGNSAPDKSGLPSDRFSAERTGGSVSTLTIQRTQQEDSAVYLCASSTGQGDYGYTFGSGTRLTVV.

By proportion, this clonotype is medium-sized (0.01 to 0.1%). DNA of the CDR3: TGCAGTGCTAGAGCGGGAGACAGTCCTAGCAATCAGCCCCAGCATTTT. Residues: CSARAGDSPSNQPQHF. The chain recombines TRBV20-1 with TRBJ1-5; perhaps TRBD1 as D (5 bases). CDR1 and CDR2 from the germline V gene are DFQATT and SNEGSKA (reference sequence). This CDR3 contains 16 residues. V lost 1 base and J 0 bases, leaving 13 bases between the germline ends.

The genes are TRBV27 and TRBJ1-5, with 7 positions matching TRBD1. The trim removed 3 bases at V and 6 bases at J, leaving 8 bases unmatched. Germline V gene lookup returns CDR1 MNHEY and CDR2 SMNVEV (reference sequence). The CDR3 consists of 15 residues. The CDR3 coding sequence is TGTGCCAGCAGTTTGGGCCAGGGGGAGGGTCAGCCCCAGCATTTT. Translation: CASSLGQGEGQPQHF.

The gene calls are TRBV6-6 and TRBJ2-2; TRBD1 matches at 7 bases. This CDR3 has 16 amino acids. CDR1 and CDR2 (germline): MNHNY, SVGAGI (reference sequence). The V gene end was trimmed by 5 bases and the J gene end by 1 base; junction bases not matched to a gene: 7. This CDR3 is CASSKIGTENTGELFF. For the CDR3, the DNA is TGTGCCAGCAGTAAAATCGGGACAGAGAACACCGGGGAGCTGTTTTTT.

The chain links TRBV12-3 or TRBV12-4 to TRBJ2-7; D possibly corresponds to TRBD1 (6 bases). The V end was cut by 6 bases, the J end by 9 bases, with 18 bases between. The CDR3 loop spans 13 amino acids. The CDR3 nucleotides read TGTGCCAGCAGGCAATCTCCGGGACAAAGGCAGTACTTC. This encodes CASRQSPGQRQYF.

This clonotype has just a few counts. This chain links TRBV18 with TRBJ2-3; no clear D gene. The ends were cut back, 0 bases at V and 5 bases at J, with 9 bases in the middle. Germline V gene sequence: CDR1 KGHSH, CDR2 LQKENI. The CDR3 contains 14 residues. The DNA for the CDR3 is TGTGCCAGCTCACCACCGGCTTCGGGAGATACGCAGTATTTT. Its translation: CASSPPASGDTQYF.

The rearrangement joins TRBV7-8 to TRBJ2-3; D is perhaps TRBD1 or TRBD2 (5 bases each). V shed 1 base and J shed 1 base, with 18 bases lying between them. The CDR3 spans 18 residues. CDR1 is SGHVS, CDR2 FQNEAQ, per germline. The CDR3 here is CASSLDPGASRGTDTQYF. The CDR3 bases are TGTGCCAGCAGCTTAGACCCCGGGGCCTCGCGGGGCACAGATACGCAGTATTTT.

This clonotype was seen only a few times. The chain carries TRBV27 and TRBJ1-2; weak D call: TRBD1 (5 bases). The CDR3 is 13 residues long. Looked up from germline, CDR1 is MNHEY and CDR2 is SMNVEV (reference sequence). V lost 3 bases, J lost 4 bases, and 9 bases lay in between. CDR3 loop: CASSLGRGYGYTF. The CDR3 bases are TGTGCCAGCAGTTTGGGACGGGGCTATGGCTACACCTTC.

The chain's CDR3 is CASSLGLAFVNEQFF. For the CDR3, the DNA is TGTGCCAGCAGCTTAGGCCTAGCATTCGTCAATGAGCAGTTCTTC. The chain carries TRBV7-6 and TRBJ2-1; D may be TRBD2 (5 bases). Per germline, CDR1 SGHVS and CDR2 FNYEAQ. The CDR3 runs 15 residues. V was cut by 1 base and J by 6 bases, with 13 bases left in between.

As DNA, the CDR3 is TGTGCCACCAGCAGAGATATGGGAGGGTATGAGACCCAGTACTTC. Protein sequence: CATSRDMGGYETQYF. This chain links TRBV15 with TRBJ2-5; 7 bases are shared with TRBD2. V lost 0 bases, J lost 5 bases, and 6 bases stayed unmatched. The CDR3 consists of 15 residues. CDR1 is LNHNV and CDR2 is YYDKDF in the germline V gene (reference sequence).

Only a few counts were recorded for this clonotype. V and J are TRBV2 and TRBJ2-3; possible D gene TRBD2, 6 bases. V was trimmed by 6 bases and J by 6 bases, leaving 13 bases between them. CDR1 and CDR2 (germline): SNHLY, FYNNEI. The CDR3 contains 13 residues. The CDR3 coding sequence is TGTGCCAGCAGGGAGGGGCTCATCGATACGCAGTATTTT. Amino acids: CASREGLIDTQYF.

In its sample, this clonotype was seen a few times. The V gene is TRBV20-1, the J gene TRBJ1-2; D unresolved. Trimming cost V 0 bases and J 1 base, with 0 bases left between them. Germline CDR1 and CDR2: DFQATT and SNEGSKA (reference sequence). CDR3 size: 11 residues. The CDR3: CSARDNYGYTF. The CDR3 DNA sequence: TGCAGTGCTAGAGATAACTATGGCTACACCTTC.

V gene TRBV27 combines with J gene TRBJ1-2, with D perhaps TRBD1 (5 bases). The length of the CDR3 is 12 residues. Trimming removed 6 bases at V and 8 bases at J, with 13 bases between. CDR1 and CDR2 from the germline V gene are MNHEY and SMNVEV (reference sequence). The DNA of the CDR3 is TGTGCCAGCAGGGCAGGGCTAAGGGGCTACACCTTC. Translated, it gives CASRAGLRGYTF.

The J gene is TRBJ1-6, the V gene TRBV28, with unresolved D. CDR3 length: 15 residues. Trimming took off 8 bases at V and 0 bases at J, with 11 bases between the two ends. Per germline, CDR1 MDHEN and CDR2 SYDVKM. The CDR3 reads CASCGRSSYNSPLHF. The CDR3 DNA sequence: TGTGCCAGCTGCGGGCGGAGCTCCTATAATTCACCCCTCCACTTT.

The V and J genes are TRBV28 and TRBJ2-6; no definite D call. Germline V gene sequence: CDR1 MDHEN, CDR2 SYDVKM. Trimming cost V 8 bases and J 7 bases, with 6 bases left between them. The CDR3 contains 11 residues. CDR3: CASGPANVLTF. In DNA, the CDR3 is TGTGCCAGCGGTCCAGCCAACGTCCTGACTTTC.

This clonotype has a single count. The CDR3 is CASSLPPGITDTQYF. DNA of the CDR3: TGTGCCAGCAGCCTACCTCCAGGGATTACAGATACGCAGTATTTT. This chain connects TRBV28 to TRBJ2-3; D may be TRBD1 (5 bases). V lost 6 bases and J 3 bases, leaving 16 bases between the germline ends. Germline V lookup: CDR1 MDHEN, CDR2 SYDVKM. The CDR3 runs 15 residues. Supplemented by reference TRBV28 and TRBJ2-3, the full variable domain reads DVKVTQSSRYLVKRTGEKVFLECVQDMDHENMFWYRQDPGLGLRLIYFSYDVKMKEKGDIPEGYSVSREKKERFSLILESASTNQTSMYLCASSLPPGITDTQYFGPGTRLTVL.

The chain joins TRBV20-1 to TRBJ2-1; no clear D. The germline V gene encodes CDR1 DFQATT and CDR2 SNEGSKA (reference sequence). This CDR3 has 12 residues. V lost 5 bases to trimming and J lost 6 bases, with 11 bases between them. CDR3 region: CSARFYRNEQFF. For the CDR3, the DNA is TGCAGTGCTCGTTTCTACCGCAATGAGCAGTTCTTC.

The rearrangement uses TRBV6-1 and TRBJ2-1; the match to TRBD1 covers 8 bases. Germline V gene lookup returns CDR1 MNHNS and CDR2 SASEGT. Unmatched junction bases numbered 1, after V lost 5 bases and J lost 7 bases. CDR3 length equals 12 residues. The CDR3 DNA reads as TGTGCCAGCAGTCGGACAGGGAATGAGCAGTTCTTC. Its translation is CASSRTGNEQFF.

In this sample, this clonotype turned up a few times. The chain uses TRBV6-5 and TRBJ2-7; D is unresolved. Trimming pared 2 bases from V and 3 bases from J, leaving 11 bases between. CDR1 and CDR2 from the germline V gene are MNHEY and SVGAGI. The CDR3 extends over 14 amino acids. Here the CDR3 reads CASSYRLGNYEQYF. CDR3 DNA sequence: TGTGCCAGCAGTTACAGGTTGGGAAACTACGAGCAGTACTTC.

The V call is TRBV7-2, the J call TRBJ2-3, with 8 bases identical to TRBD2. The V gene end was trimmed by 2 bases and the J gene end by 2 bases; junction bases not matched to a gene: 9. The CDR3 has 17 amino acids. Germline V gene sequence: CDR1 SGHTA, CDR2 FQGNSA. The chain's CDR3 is CASSLSPGLGFTDTQYF. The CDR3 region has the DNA TGTGCCAGCAGCTTATCCCCGGGACTAGGCTTCACAGATACGCAGTATTTT.

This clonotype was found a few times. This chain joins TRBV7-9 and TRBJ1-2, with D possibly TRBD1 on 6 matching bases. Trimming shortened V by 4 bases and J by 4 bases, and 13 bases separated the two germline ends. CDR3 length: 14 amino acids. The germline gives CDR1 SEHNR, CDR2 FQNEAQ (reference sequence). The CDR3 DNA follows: TGTGCCAGCAGCTCCCCCGGGGGCGTCTATGGCTACACCTTC. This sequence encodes CASSSPGGVYGYTF.

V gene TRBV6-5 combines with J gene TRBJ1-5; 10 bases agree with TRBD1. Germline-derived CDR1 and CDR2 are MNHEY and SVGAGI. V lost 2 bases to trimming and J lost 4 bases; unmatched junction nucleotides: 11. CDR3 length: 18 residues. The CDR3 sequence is CASSYRDRGRYENQPQHF. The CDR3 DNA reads TGTGCCAGCAGTTACCGGGACAGGGGACGATACGAGAATCAGCCCCAGCATTTT.